This TCR beta chain was recorded in a study of cytomegalovirus exposure and HLA in healthy donors. Overall study results and limits: A link between a missense DCLRE1C variant and TCR beta V- and J-gene trimming emerged from a later analysis. Presence/absence comparisons presumed near-even sequencing depth among donors. There were several of the most significant clusters that appeared linked to common viral pathogens in a later analysis.

CDR1 SGHVS and CDR2 FNYEAQ come from the germline V gene. Between the trimmed V and J ends, which lost 3 bases and 1 base, there was a span of 9 bases. This CDR3 region has 15 residues. As concerns this clone: Antigen unknown.

Primers included in the PCR were 60 Vbeta and 13 Jbeta primers. Per the original data handling: Unique TCR beta chains totaled some 81 million in a later count, with around 11 million of them shared. The assay was immunoSEQ multiplex PCR, and TCRdb's table has in-frame clones only and misses some. V and J calls and clone size follow that table, whereas D and trimming were derived from the DNA. The sample holds some 190,000 clones, roughly 80% seen once. The sample was PBMCs. The clonotype was recovered from a man in his forties in good health and CMV-seronegative. The chain combines TRBV7-6 with TRBJ2-2, with D perhaps TRBD1 (6 bases). CDR3 in DNA: TGTGCCAGCAGCTTGAGGGGGATGAACACCGGGGAGCTGTTTTTT. Protein sequence: CASSLRGMNTGELFF. The variable domain in full, completed from reference TRBV7-6 and TRBJ2-2, reads GAGVSQSPRYKVTKRGQDVALRCDPISGHVSLYWYRQALGQGPEFLTYFNYEAQQDKSGLPNDRFSAERPEGSISTLTIQRTEQRDSAMYRCASSLRGMNTGELFFGEGSRLTVL.